This entry features one T cell receptor (beta chain) sequence. The sample belongs to a study of blood T cell repertoires in COVID-19. Study information: Acute and convalescent COVID-19 specimens originated in the United States, Italy and Spain. PBMCs, B-cell-depleted T cells, or T cells provided the cDNA or gDNA that made up the material.

Measured with immunoSEQ multiplex PCR; TCRdb has only the in-frame clones, and not every one. The table includes 200,000 to 300,000 clones, roughly 84% detected once. Germline V gives CDR1 SGHVS, CDR2 FNYEAQ. V lost 2 bases and J lost 6, with 14 bases in between. The CDR3 runs to 15 residues. The material sequenced was peripheral blood. This chain joins TRBV7-6 and TRBJ2-1; weak D call: TRBD1 (5 bases). The clonotype comes from a man between 60 and 75 years old with acute or convalescent COVID-19. The CDR3 sequence: CASSLQFRGANEQFF. In DNA form, the CDR3 reads TGTGCCAGCAGCTTACAGTTCCGTGGGGCCAATGAGCAGTTCTTC.